Below, one TCR beta chain is given with its context. The antigen is unknown. TCRdb ran MiXCR on the 5' RACE reads and lists one entry per CDR3 protein. Here the sample spans hundreds of thousands of distinct CDR3 sequences, less than 7% being singletons. CDR1 is SGHKS and CDR2 is YYEKEE in the germline V gene (reference sequence). V gave up 0 bases and J gave up 0 bases, with 10 bases separating them. The CDR3 contains 16 residues. This sample is part of a study of identical twins. Points from the study as a whole: A partial confounding effect on zero-insertion analyses could come from invariant MAIT and iNKT cells. Insertions were fewer in abundant cord blood beta clonotypes, whereas memory repertoires showed none of this pattern.

This receptor was taken from a man younger than 35 in good health. This chain joins TRBV5-5 and TRBJ1-5; D unclear. Sequenced sample: naive T cells sorted from blood. Written as DNA, the CDR3 is TGTGCCAGCAGCTTGGGGCCAGCTAATAGCAATCAGCCCCAGCATTTT. This codes for CASSLGPANSNQPQHF.